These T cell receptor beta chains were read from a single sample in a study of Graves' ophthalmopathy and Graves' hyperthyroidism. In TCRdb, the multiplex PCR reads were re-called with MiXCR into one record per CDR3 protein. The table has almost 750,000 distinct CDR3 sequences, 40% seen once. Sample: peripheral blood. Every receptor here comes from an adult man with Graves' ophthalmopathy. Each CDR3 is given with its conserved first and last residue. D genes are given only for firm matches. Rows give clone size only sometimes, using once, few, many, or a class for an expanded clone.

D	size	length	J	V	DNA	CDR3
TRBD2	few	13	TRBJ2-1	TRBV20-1	TGCAGTGCGGTCGGACTAGCGGGCGATGAGCAGTTCTTC	CSAVGLAGDEQFF
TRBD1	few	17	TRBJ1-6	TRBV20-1	TGCAGTGCTAGAGATTCGAGAGGGGGCGAGATGTTTTCACCCCTCCACTTT	CSARDSRGGEMFSPLHF
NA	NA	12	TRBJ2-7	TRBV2	TGTGCCAGCACTTATGACAGATACGAGCAGTACTTC	CASTYDRYEQYF
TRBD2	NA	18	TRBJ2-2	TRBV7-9	TGTGCCAGCGACAGAGGCGCCGAAGCGGGGGACACCACCGGGGAGCTGTTTTTT	CASDRGAEAGDTTGELFF
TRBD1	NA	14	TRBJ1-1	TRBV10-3	TGTGCCATCAGTGAGCACAGGGGTTTCACTGAAGCTTTCTTT	CAISEHRGFTEAFF
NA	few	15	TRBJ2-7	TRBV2	TGTGCCAGCAGCCAAGTGTCGGGGCTCACCTACGAGCAGTACTTC	CASSQVSGLTYEQYF
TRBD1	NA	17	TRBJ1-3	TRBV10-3	TGTGCCAGCAGCGCCCCCCGACAGGGTAAATCTGGAAACACCATATATTTT	CASSAPRQGKSGNTIYF
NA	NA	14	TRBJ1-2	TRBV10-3	TGTGCCATCAGTGAGTCCCTAGGGAACTATGGCCACACCTTC	CAISESLGNYGHTF
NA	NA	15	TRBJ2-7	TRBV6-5	TGTGCCAGCAGCCGCCAAGGACCTACCCCGGGGGAGCAGTACTTC	CASSRQGPTPGEQYF
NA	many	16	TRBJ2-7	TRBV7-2	TGTGCCAGCAGCGACCCGGGACACCTCAGCTCCTACGAGCAGTACTTC	CASSDPGHLSSYEQYF
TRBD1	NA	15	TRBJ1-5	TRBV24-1	TGTGCCAGCAGTGGGTCCCATGACAGGGTTCAGCCCCAGCATTTT	CASSGSHDRVQPQHF
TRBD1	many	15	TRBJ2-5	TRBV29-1	TGCAGCGTACCAATTGGACAGGTCTCTCCAGAGACCCAGTACTTC	CSVPIGQVSPETQYF
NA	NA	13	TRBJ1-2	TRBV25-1	TGTGCCAGCAAGGGGGAGCCCAGGGATGGCTACACCTTC	CASKGEPRDGYTF
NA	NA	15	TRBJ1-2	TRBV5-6	TGTGCCAGCAGCTTGGACCGTACATTGAACTATGGCTACACCTTC	CASSLDRTLNYGYTF
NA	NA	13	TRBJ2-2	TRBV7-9	TGTGCCAGCAGCTTAATAGTTTCCGGGGAGCTGTTTTTT	CASSLIVSGELFF
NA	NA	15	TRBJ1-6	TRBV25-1	TGTGCCAGCAGTCAGATACACGGGGTGAATTCACCCCTCCACTTT	CASSQIHGVNSPLHF
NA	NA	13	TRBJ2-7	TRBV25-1	TGTGCCAGCAGTAGATGGACATCCCCCGAGCAGTACTTC	CASSRWTSPEQYF
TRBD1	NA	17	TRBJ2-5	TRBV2	TGTGCCAGCAGCGTTGACAGGGGCAGGGGAGGCAGGGAGACCCAGTACTTC	CASSVDRGRGGRETQYF
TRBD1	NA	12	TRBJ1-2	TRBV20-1	TGCAGTGCTAGAGAGGCAGGGGGTGGCTACACCTTC	CSAREAGGGYTF
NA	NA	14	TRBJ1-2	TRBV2	TGTGCCAGCAGCGTTCACTCCGGGACCCATGGCTACACCTTC	CASSVHSGTHGYTF
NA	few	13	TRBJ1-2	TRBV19	TGTGCCAGTAGACTTACAGGGTACTATGGCTACACCTTC	CASRLTGYYGYTF
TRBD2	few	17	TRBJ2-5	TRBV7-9	TGTGCCAGCAGCTTAAATGGACCCAGCGGGGGGAAAGAGACCCAGTACTTC	CASSLNGPSGGKETQYF